A selection of T cell receptor beta chains follows, all from one sample in a study of cytomegalovirus exposure and HLA in healthy donors. Sequencing was performed with immunoSEQ multiplex PCR; in TCRdb, only in-frame clones are kept and a portion is missing. The sample has more than 95,000 clones, about 90% seen once. The source material was PBMCs. These receptors all stem from a woman between 18 and 29 years old in good health and CMV-seronegative. CDR3s include the opening cysteine and the closing phenylalanine or tryptophan. A D gene is named only where the DNA matches it firmly. Clone size appears in some rows only: once, few, many, or a class for an expanded clone.

>-|TRBV28|TRBJ2-7|-
TGTGCCAGCAGTTTCTCCGGCTACGAGCAGTACTTC
CASSFSGYEQYF
>few|TRBV9|TRBJ2-7|TRBD2
TGTGCCAGCAGCCCCCCGGCGGGAGGATACTACGAGCAGTACTTC
CASSPPAGGYYEQYF
>-|TRBV28|TRBJ1-1|-
TGTGCCAGCAGTTTACCCGGGAAAACGGCTTTCTTT
CASSLPGKTAFF
>-|TRBV4-1|TRBJ2-5|TRBD1
TGCGCCAGCAGCCAAGAAGGGACAGGGGGCGGGGAGACCCAGTACTTC
CASSQEGTGGGETQYF
>-|TRBV5-6|TRBJ2-5|TRBD2
TGTGCCAGCAGCTTCCCTAGCGGGGGGTCCCAAGAGACCCAGTACTTC
CASSFPSGGSQETQYF
>-|TRBV7-3|TRBJ2-7|TRBD2
TGTGCCAGCAGCCCAAGGGCGGGAGCCGGGATTTACGAGCAGTACTTC
CASSPRAGAGIYEQYF
>-|TRBV30|TRBJ2-1|TRBD2
TGTGCCTGGAAGACTAGCGGGGGCAATGAGCAGTTCTTC
CAWKTSGGNEQFF
>-|TRBV4-3|TRBJ2-5|-
TGCGCCAGCAGCCAAGATAGGATAAGAGAGGGAGAGGAGACCCAGTACTTC
CASSQDRIREGEETQYF
>-|TRBV5-6|TRBJ1-1|-
TGTGCCAGCAGCCCGACACCGAACTCGAACACTGAAGCTTTCTTT
CASSPTPNSNTEAFF
>-|TRBV2|TRBJ2-7|-
TGTGCCAGCAGTTCGGAGGGGAACTCCTACGAGCAGTACTTC
CASSSEGNSYEQYF
>-|TRBV30|TRBJ1-5|-
TGTGCCTGGAGTGATAATAGCAATCAGCCCCAGCATTTT
CAWSDNSNQPQHF
>-|TRBV6-1|TRBJ1-5|TRBD1
TGTGCCAGCAGTGGGGACAGGGGGTTTCAGCCCCAGCATTTT
CASSGDRGFQPQHF
>-|TRBV9|TRBJ2-1|-
TGTGCCAGCAGCCCAACTAGTAGCTCCTACAATGAGCAGTTCTTC
CASSPTSSSYNEQFF
>once|TRBV27|TRBJ2-3|TRBD2
TGTGCCAGCAGCCGGGGGGACCGCAGCACAGATACGCAGTATTTT
CASSRGDRSTDTQYF
>-|TRBV5-1|TRBJ2-1|TRBD2
TGCGCCAGCAGCTATAGCGGGGGGATCCATGAGCAGTTCTTC
CASSYSGGIHEQFF
>-|TRBV10-2|TRBJ2-3|-
TGCGCCAGCAGTGTGAATGTTTGGCGGAATAGCACAGATACGCAGTATTTT
CASSVNVWRNSTDTQYF
>-|TRBV28|TRBJ2-7|-
TGTGCCAGCAGTAGTACAGGGACCTACGAGCAGTACTTC
CASSSTGTYEQYF
>-|TRBV6-5|TRBJ1-1|-
TGTGCCAGCACCCGGAGGGGAACGGGGACTGAAGCTTTCTTT
CASTRRGTGTEAFF
>-|TRBV28|TRBJ2-3|-
TGTGCCAGCACCCCTAGGTCCCGCACAGATACGCAGTATTTT
CASTPRSRTDTQYF
>-|TRBV7-2|TRBJ1-1|-
TGTGCCAGCAGCCGATCGGACAGGAACACTGAAGCTTTCTTT
CASSRSDRNTEAFF
>-|TRBV19|TRBJ1-2|TRBD1
TGTGCCAGTAGTCTCCGACAGGGGCTGGACTATGGCTACACCTTC
CASSLRQGLDYGYTF
>once|TRBV7-6|TRBJ1-2|TRBD1
TGTGCCAGCAGATCCAACCGGGACAGTGATGGCTACACCTTC
CASRSNRDSDGYTF
>-|TRBV28|TRBJ2-7|-
TGTGCCAGCAGGACCGGCGGAGGGGGCGGCTCCTACGAGCAGTACTTC
CASRTGGGGGSYEQYF
>-|TRBV21-1|TRBJ2-1|-
TGTGCCAGCAGCCCGGGACTAGCGGGAGTCGATGAGCAGTTCTTC
CASSPGLAGVDEQFF
>-|TRBV27|TRBJ1-4|-
TGTGCCAGCAGTCTCAATCAGGGAAGGGAAAAACTGTTTTTT
CASSLNQGREKLFF
>-|TRBV10-3|TRBJ1-5|-
TGTGCCATCAAATCAGGATACAATCAGCCCCAGCATTTT
CAIKSGYNQPQHF
>-|TRBV4-1|TRBJ2-7|-
TGCGCCAGCAGCCAATCCGAGGGGGTCTACGAGCAGTACTTC
CASSQSEGVYEQYF
>-|TRBV7-9|TRBJ2-3|TRBD2
TGTGCCAGCAGCACTTTTTCAGGGCGGGGGGGCACAGATACGCAGTATTTT
CASSTFSGRGGTDTQYF
>-|TRBV9|TRBJ2-2|-
TGTGCCAGCAGCGTAGGGGGCGCGGGAACCGGGGAGCTGTTTTTT
CASSVGGAGTGELFF
>-|TRBV7-3|TRBJ1-1|TRBD1
TGTGCCAGCAGCACACAGGGGGCTGGCACTGAAGCTTTCTTT
CASSTQGAGTEAFF
>-|TRBV30|TRBJ1-2|-
TGTGCCTGGAGTGGCTGGGCGGCGGGGGGGGACAATGGCTACACCTTC
CAWSGWAAGGDNGYTF
>-|TRBV7-8|TRBJ1-2|-
TGTGCCAGCAGCTTAGGGCGGGAAGGCTATGGCTACACCTTC
CASSLGREGYGYTF
>-|TRBV13|TRBJ1-2|-
TGTGCCAGCAGCCAATCAGACTCTCATCCGGACTATGGCTACACCTTC
CASSQSDSHPDYGYTF
>-|TRBV28|TRBJ2-7|TRBD2
TGTGCCAGCACCCTAAGCGGGACCTACGAGCAGTACTTC
CASTLSGTYEQYF
>-|TRBV5-1|TRBJ2-5|TRBD1
TGCGCCAGCAGCTTGTTTCAGGGGGCGGCAGAGACCCAGTACTTC
CASSLFQGAAETQYF
>-|TRBV5-1|TRBJ2-3|-
TGCGCCAGCAGCTTGAGCTCCACAGCCCTGAGCACAGATACGCAGTATTTT
CASSLSSTALSTDTQYF
>once|TRBV27|TRBJ1-2|-
TGTGCCAGCATCGTCCGGGGGTTGGAAGACTATGGCTACACCTTC
CASIVRGLEDYGYTF
>once|TRBV28|TRBJ2-7|-
TGTGCCAGCAGTTCCCCGACTCAGGGGCGTTACGAGCAGTACTTC
CASSSPTQGRYEQYF
>-|TRBV28|TRBJ1-1|-
TGTGCCAGCAGTTTGGGTTCTCTCGGGGGGAACACTGAAGCTTTCTTT
CASSLGSLGGNTEAFF
>-|TRBV11-1|TRBJ2-1|TRBD2
TGTGCCAGCAGCTTACGCTCGACTAGCGGGGGGCGAATTGTGCAGTTCTTC
CASSLRSTSGGRIVQFF
>-|TRBV30|TRBJ1-5|-
TGTGCCTCCTCTCGGGGGACTGGACAGCCCCAGCATTTT
CASSRGTGQPQHF